This T cell receptor beta chain was sequenced during a study of T-cell memory formation after mild COVID-19. V lost 8 bases and J lost 0, with 18 bases in between. There are 16 residues in the CDR3. Germline V lookup: CDR1 MNHEY, CDR2 SVGEGT. Regarding the study as a whole: A subset of responding clones appeared in pre-infection memory, suggesting cross-reactive memory joined.

As for this clonotype: Its specificity is not known.

TCRdb called the 5' RACE reads again in MiXCR, with one record for every CDR3 protein. The sample carries around 300,000 distinct CDR3 sequences, approximately 19% recorded once. The sequence derives from a man between 18 and 29 years old who had mild COVID-19 (a few samples of this study predate the infection). Cell type and time point are not known. The material sequenced was PBMCs or a T cell subset sorted from them (not recorded which). The chain uses TRBV6-2 or TRBV6-3 and TRBJ2-3; D is perhaps TRBD1 or TRBD2 (5 bases each). The CDR3 DNA reads as TGTGCCAGCTCAAGACTGCCGGGACCGAGCACAGATACGCAGTATTTT. This translates into CASSRLPGPSTDTQYF.